The sequence of this T cell receptor (beta chain) was determined in a study of T cells in Graves' hyperthyroidism and ophthalmopathy. Looking at the study overall: Once the initial diagnosis was made, peripheral blood was obtained before any treatment.

The germline gives CDR1 SEHNR, CDR2 FQNEAQ (reference sequence). CDR3 size: 14 residues. V gave up 6 bases and J gave up 6 bases, with 14 bases separating them. TCR beta CDR3 sequences were amplified from RNA transcripts. Carried out on the TCR CDR3, a first-round RT-PCR used the HTBI primer set. TCRdb passed the multiplex PCR reads through MiXCR, listing each CDR3 protein once. The sample includes around 560,000 distinct CDR3 sequences, over 15% seen only once; the top ten take 18%. The chain couples TRBV7-9 to TRBJ2-2, with D maybe TRBD1 (6 bases). The specimen was blood. This receptor was taken from a woman in her late teens or twenties with Graves' hyperthyroidism. The CDR3, as DNA: TGTGCCAGCAGGTCCAGGGGAAGGCCCGGGGAGCTGTTTTTT. Its translation: CASRSRGRPGELFF.